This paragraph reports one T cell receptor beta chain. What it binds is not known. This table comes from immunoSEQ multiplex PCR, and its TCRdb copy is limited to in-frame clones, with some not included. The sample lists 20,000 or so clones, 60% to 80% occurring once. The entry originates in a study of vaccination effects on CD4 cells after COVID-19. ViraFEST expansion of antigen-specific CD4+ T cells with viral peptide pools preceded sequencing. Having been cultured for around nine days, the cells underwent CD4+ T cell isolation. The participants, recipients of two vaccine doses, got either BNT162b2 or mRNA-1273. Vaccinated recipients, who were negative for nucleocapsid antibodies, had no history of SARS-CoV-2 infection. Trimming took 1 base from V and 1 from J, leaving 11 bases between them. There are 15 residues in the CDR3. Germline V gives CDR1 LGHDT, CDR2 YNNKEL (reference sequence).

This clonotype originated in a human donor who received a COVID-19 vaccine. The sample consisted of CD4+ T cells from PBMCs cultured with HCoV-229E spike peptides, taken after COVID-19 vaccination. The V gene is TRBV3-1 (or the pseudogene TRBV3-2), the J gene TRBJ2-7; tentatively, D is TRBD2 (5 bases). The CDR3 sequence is CASSQAEGSSYEQYF. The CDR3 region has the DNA TGTGCCAGCAGCCAAGCAGAGGGCTCATCCTACGAGCAGTACTTC.